This T cell receptor (beta chain) emerged from a study of response to subunit inactivated influenza vaccine. TCRdb used MiXCR to reprocess the RT-PCR reads, holding one entry per CDR3 protein. The table shows 630,000 or so distinct CDR3 sequences, with 15% to 17% occurring only once. Concerning this clonotype: Its matching antigen is unknown.

The CDR3 is 13 residues long. V was pared by 3 bases and J by 7 bases, with 10 bases between. CDR1 MNHEY and CDR2 SMNVEV come from the germline V gene (reference sequence). Points from the study as a whole: Only a handful of new T cells, the authors suggested, are recruited with each seasonal influenza vaccination.

V gene TRBV27 combines with J gene TRBJ1-5, with a possible D match to TRBD1 (5 bases). The starting material was PBMCs from blood, obtained approximately 12 days after vaccination. The clonotype was recovered from a man aged 45 to 65 who received an inactivated influenza vaccine. This CDR3 reads CASSFEAGQPQHF. The DNA for the CDR3 is TGTGCCAGCAGTTTCGAGGCAGGGCAGCCCCAGCATTTT.